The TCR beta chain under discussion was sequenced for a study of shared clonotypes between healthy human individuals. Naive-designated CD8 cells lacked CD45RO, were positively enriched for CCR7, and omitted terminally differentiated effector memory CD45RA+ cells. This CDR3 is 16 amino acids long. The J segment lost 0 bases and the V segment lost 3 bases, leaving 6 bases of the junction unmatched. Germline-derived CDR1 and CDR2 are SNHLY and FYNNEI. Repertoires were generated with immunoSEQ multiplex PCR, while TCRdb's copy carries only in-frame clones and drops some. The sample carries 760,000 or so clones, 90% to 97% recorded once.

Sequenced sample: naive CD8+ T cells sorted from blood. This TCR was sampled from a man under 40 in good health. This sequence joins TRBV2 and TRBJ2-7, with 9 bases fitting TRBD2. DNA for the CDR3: TGTGCCAGCAGTGATACTAGCGGGTTCAGCTCCTACGAGCAGTACTTC. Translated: CASSDTSGFSSYEQYF.